This is a list of T cell receptor beta chains from one sample in a study of blood T cells in healthy people across ages. MiXCR, run by TCRdb on the 5' RACE reads, gives a single entry per CDR3 protein. The profile shows 700,000 or so distinct CDR3 sequences, about a fifth of them singletons. Input material: blood. These receptors originate from a man in his 70s in good health. The CDR3 runs from the conserved cysteine through the conserved F or W. D genes are given only for firm matches. Not every row has a clone size; where given, it reads once, few, many or a size class.

len,d_gene,j_gene,v_gene,abundance,CDR3aa,CDR3nt
14,NA,TRBJ1-4,TRBV29-1,few,CSVASTGVGEKLFF,TGCAGCGTTGCGTCAACGGGTGTGGGAGAAAAACTGTTTTTT
12,NA,TRBJ2-1,TRBV5-6,NA,CASSRVHSEQFF,TGTGCCAGCAGCCGCGTACACAGTGAGCAGTTCTTC
14,NA,TRBJ1-4,TRBV6-4,few,CASSDPGLYEKLFF,TGTGCCAGCAGTGACCCCGGACTGTATGAAAAACTGTTTTTT
14,TRBD1,TRBJ1-1,TRBV2,few,CASNPTGENTEAFF,TGTGCCAGCAACCCGACAGGGGAGAACACTGAAGCTTTCTTT
14,NA,TRBJ1-2,TRBV18,NA,CASSPEVADYGYTF,TGTGCCAGCTCACCAGAGGTTGCAGACTATGGCTACACCTTC
15,TRBD2,TRBJ2-1,TRBV7-9,NA,CASSKAGGPPYEQFF,TGTGCCAGCAGCAAAGCGGGGGGCCCCCCTTATGAGCAGTTCTTC
13,TRBD1,TRBJ2-5,TRBV18,NA,CASSRGQQGTQYF,TGTGCCAGCTCACGGGGACAGCAAGGGACCCAGTACTTC
14,NA,TRBJ2-7,TRBV29-1,NA,CSVEDPTRVNEQYF,TGCAGCGTTGAAGACCCGACTAGAGTGAACGAGCAGTACTTC
16,TRBD2,TRBJ2-1,TRBV7-3,many,CASSPRTSGRVNEQFF,TGTGCCAGCAGCCCCCGGACTAGCGGGAGGGTCAATGAGCAGTTCTTC
16,NA,TRBJ2-3,TRBV2,NA,CASSEGSGTSTDTQYF,TGTGCCAGCAGTGAAGGCTCAGGGACCAGCACAGATACGCAGTATTTT
14,NA,TRBJ1-1,TRBV4-1,few,CASNYQGGNTEAFF,TGCGCCAGCAACTACCAGGGAGGGAACACTGAAGCTTTCTTT
15,NA,TRBJ1-4,TRBV5-1,NA,CASSLAAGSNEKLFF,TGCGCCAGCAGCTTGGCCGCAGGCTCCAATGAAAAACTGTTTTTT
16,NA,TRBJ2-3,TRBV9,few,CASSVAGSGFADTQYF,TGTGCCAGCAGCGTAGCCGGGAGTGGGTTCGCAGATACGCAGTATTTT
15,TRBD2,TRBJ2-5,TRBV20-1,few,CSARDPWEGQETQYF,TGCAGTGCTAGAGACCCCTGGGAGGGGCAAGAGACCCAGTACTTC
16,TRBD2,TRBJ2-4,TRBV7-9,NA,CASSRTGGSIGNIQYF,TGTGCCAGCAGCCGTACGGGGGGGAGCATCGGAAACATTCAGTACTTC
16,TRBD2,TRBJ2-3,TRBV5-1,few,CASSLASSGSLDTQYF,TGCGCCAGCAGCTTGGCATCTAGCGGGAGTTTGGATACGCAGTATTTT